This T cell receptor (beta chain) stems from a study of blood T cells in healthy people across ages. Overall study findings and caveats: Underestimates were what the diversity estimates from one million T cells were considered to be.

Primers used in a second PCR of roughly 6 to 12 cycles were a sample-barcoded 5' primer and a J-beta primer mix. MiXCR was run by TCRdb on the 5' RACE reads, yielding one entry per CDR3 protein. The table has roughly 1.4 million distinct CDR3 sequences, roughly 60% seen once. This clonotype came up a few times. Antigen unknown. CDR1 and CDR2 (germline): SQVTM, ANQGSEA. The CDR3 has 12 amino acids. Sequences were obtained from blood. The TCR originated in a man between 18 and 29 years old in good health. The rearrangement joins TRBV29-1 to TRBJ2-4; D is perhaps TRBD1 (5 bases). The J call is uncertain, as TRBJ2-7 better fits the DNA end. CDR3 sequence (DNA): TGCAGCGCCCAGGAGACAGTGGGCGAGCAGTACTTC. Amino acid sequence: CSAQETVGEQYF.